Sequencing of this T cell receptor (beta chain) was carried out in a study of T cells in Graves' hyperthyroidism and ophthalmopathy (dated by TCRdb to about 2019). Regarding the research as a whole: Peripheral blood was collected at initial diagnosis, before any treatment. TCR V-J signatures able to tell the groups apart were searched for in a discovery cohort of around 95 patients, of whom 43 had Graves' ophthalmopathy and roughly 57 had stable Graves' hyperthyroidism. Prospective prediction of ophthalmopathy was tested in an independent validation cohort consisting of some 19 hyperthyroidism patients and approximately 16 patients who later progressed to ophthalmopathy. The roughly 100 discovery patients were randomly divided into training and test sets at a 7:3 ratio. In addition, the study compared T-cell repertoires in thyroid tissue and in blood from six Graves' hyperthyroidism patients. After sampling, hyperthyroidism patients received methimazole starting at 30 mg daily, and ophthalmopathy patients received high-dose intravenous methylprednisolone. TCR Vbeta CDR3 sequencing of fewer than 150 peripheral blood samples (over 40 ophthalmopathy, under 80 hyperthyroidism and approximately 17 progressor patients) is reported in the paper. What the authors observed across the whole study: Most expanded thyroid clonotypes (frequency above 0.001) were also detected in blood, suggesting blood repertoires may reflect thyroid immune responses. In validation, progression to ophthalmopathy was predicted by the model with 70% to 71% sensitivity and under 85% specificity, a median of approximately 6.5 months before onset. Sample size was not statistically predetermined, and investigators were not blinded to group allocation. A 13 V-J signature model separated ophthalmopathy from stable hyperthyroidism, with about 90% sensitivity and roughly 81% specificity in cross-validation and 80%/75% in testing.

Graves' hyperthyroidism was defined as stable when no progression to ophthalmopathy occurred over 18 months of follow-up. Hyperthyroidism patients were newly diagnosed, with disease duration under 2 months, and aged 18 to 65 years. Patients with uncontrolled infections, other autoimmune diseases, pregnancy or lactation were excluded. Diagnoses relied on clinical symptoms, serum thyroxine and TRAb, thyroid ultrasound and orbital computed tomography. PBMCs were separated from 8 to 10 ml of fresh peripheral blood using Ficoll-Paque density gradient centrifugation. Total RNA was extracted with Trizol reagent, and quality was checked on an Agilent 2100 Bioanalyzer. For this clonotype: No cognate antigen has been identified for it. No clone much larger than this one lies a single base away; base qualities are absent.

The TCR beta CDR3 regions were amplified from RNA transcripts. The TCR CDR3 was subjected to a first round of RT-PCR using the HTBI primer set and the Qiagen OneStep RT-PCR kit. A second multiplex PCR round built the libraries, followed by size selection and purification. The libraries were sequenced on an Illumina HiSeq2000 using paired-end 100 bp reads. The study's own analysis went as follows. Raw data were processed with SOAPnuke, discarding reads with adapters, uncalled bases, mean Phred below 15, or no exact constant-primer or identifier match. COPE v1.2.5 was used to merge the high-quality paired reads, and each unique nucleotide sequence was defined as a clonotype. MiTCR v1.1 was used to align the clonotypes against IMGT TRBV, TRBD and TRBJ reference segments. The analysis was restricted to V-J combinations with a frequency above 0.0001, which together covered about 99% of the repertoires. The TCS score was defined as F50 (clonal expansion) divided by E x V (chaos), with BLOSUM62-based TCRdist calculated between CDR3 peptides within each V-J. Welch's t-statistics and random forest reduced 500 to 650 V-J features to roughly 13, which were used in a naive Bayes classifier (R e1071). Starting from the raw public reads, TCRdb applied fastp trimming at Q25, assembled clones with MiXCR and retained in-frame beta chains. When rows share a CDR3 protein, they turn into one entry using the most common DNA and genes. TCRdb's processing, not the authors', yielded these V and J calls. Within this sample are some 510,000 distinct CDR3 sequences, with about 20% of them counted one time only. The ten largest clones capture less than 30% of the sample.

Including the terminal cysteine and phenylalanine, the CDR3 comprises 13 residues. Kept here is only the CDR3 DNA, which spans 39 bases and is read in frame from base 1. The germline V gene (reference sequence) supplies CDR1 GTSNPN and CDR2 SVGIG. Cut back by 4 bases and 5 bases, the V and J ends lie 14 bases apart. The receptor was isolated from a man aged 18 to 35 with Graves' hyperthyroidism. Sequencing used blood. This sequence uses TRBV30 and TRBJ1-2; a tentative D call is TRBD1 (5 bases match). The CDR3 region reads CAWIGAGSYGYTF. The nucleotide sequence is given as TGTGCCTGGATCGGGGCAGGTTCTTATGGCTACACCTTC.